This is a list of T cell receptor beta chains from one sample in a study of blood T cells in healthy people across ages. TCRdb reanalysed the 5' RACE reads using MiXCR and keeps one entry per CDR3 protein. Here the sample spans about 1.4 million distinct CDR3 sequences, 59% being singletons. Sequencing was performed on blood. These receptors all stem from a man between 18 and 29 years old in good health. Both conserved end residues are part of each CDR3. A D gene is named only where the DNA matches it firmly. Not all rows give a size; the values are once, few, many and, for expanded clones, a class.

CARSSEGGSRDEQYF | TGTGCCAGGAGTAGCGAGGGGGGATCTCGCGACGAGCAGTACTTC | . | . | 15 | TRBJ2-7 | TRBV2
CASSGGAPEPQHF | TGTGCCAGCAGTGGGGGGGCGCCGGAGCCCCAGCATTTT | . | . | 13 | TRBJ1-5 | TRBV25-1
CASSLKGSSTDTQYF | TGTGCCAGCAGTTTAAAGGGTTCTAGCACAGATACGCAGTATTTT | . | . | 15 | TRBJ2-3 | TRBV28
CASSLAPSDSRSYEQYF | TGCGCCAGCAGCTTGGCCCCCTCAGACAGTAGGTCCTACGAGCAGTACTTC | few | . | 17 | TRBJ2-7 | TRBV5-1
CASSLSWLGDRGDQGNTIYF | TGTGCCAGCAGCTTATCCTGGCTCGGGGACAGGGGAGATCAAGGAAACACCATATATTTT | . | TRBD1 | 20 | TRBJ1-3 | TRBV7-9
CASSLKREPPEQYF | TGTGCCAGCAGCTTGAAAAGAGAACCGCCCGAGCAGTACTTC | . | . | 14 | TRBJ2-7 | TRBV5-4
CASSLPGQEGEEDEQYF | TGTGCCAGCAGTCTACCGGGACAGGAGGGGGAGGAGGACGAGCAGTACTTC | few | TRBD1 | 17 | TRBJ2-7 | TRBV27
CASSYARPGQGYEQYF | TGTGCCAGCAGTTACGCCCGTCCGGGACAGGGCTACGAGCAGTACTTC | . | TRBD1 | 16 | TRBJ2-7 | TRBV6-5
CSARRGESSGAKNIQYF | TGCAGTGCTAGACGGGGAGAAAGCTCGGGAGCCAAAAACATTCAGTACTTC | . | . | 17 | TRBJ2-4 | TRBV20-1
CASSQMTVYNEQFF | TGCGCCAGCAGCCAAATGACGGTTTACAATGAGCAGTTCTTC | . | . | 14 | TRBJ2-1 | TRBV4-1
CASSDPGNEQFF | TGCGCCAGCAGCGATCCAGGGAATGAGCAGTTCTTC | . | . | 12 | TRBJ2-1 | TRBV5-1
CASSAGTRNNEQFF | TGTGCCAGCAGCGCCGGGACTAGAAACAATGAGCAGTTCTTC | once | TRBD2 | 14 | TRBJ2-1 | TRBV7-9
CSVDADRVGEQFF | TGCAGCGTTGACGCGGACAGGGTTGGTGAGCAGTTCTTC | . | TRBD1 | 13 | TRBJ2-1 | TRBV29-1
CASSLQSGSSYNEQFF | TGTGCCAGCAGCTTACAAAGCGGTAGCTCCTACAATGAGCAGTTCTTC | . | . | 16 | TRBJ2-1 | TRBV7-2
CSVSGQHQETQYF | TGCAGTGTATCTGGGCAGCACCAAGAGACCCAGTACTTC | . | . | 13 | TRBJ2-5 | TRBV20-1
CASNSGPGLSSYNEQFF | TGCGCCAGCAACTCGGGCCCAGGCCTAAGCTCCTACAATGAGCAGTTCTTC | . | . | 17 | TRBJ2-1 | TRBV5-1
CSTISGQGADEQYF | TGCAGTACAATTTCGGGACAGGGGGCCGACGAGCAGTACTTC | . | TRBD1 | 14 | TRBJ2-7 | TRBV20-1
CSAPRRTRGYTF | TGCAGTGCTCCCCGTAGGACGCGCGGCTACACCTTC | . | . | 12 | TRBJ1-2 | TRBV20-1
CASSLKSGTGEAIEQFF | TGTGCCAGCAGCTTAAAGTCCGGGACAGGGGAGGCGATTGAGCAGTTCTTC | . | TRBD1 | 17 | TRBJ2-1 | TRBV7-9
CASSLVDRENSYEQYF | TGTGCCAGCAGCTTAGTGGATAGGGAGAACTCCTACGAGCAGTACTTC | . | . | 16 | TRBJ2-7 | TRBV7-9
CASSESGTGDNQPQHF | TGTGCCAGCAGTGAATCTGGGACAGGCGACAATCAGCCCCAGCATTTT | . | TRBD1 | 16 | TRBJ1-5 | TRBV25-1
CASSQESFVLAGVDTQYF | TGTGCCAGCAGCCAAGAATCGTTTGTACTAGCGGGAGTGGATACGCAGTATTTT | . | TRBD2 | 18 | TRBJ2-3 | TRBV4-2
CASSPSRVGNQPQHF | TGTGCCAGCAGTCCATCCCGGGTGGGCAATCAGCCCCAGCATTTT | few | . | 15 | TRBJ1-5 | TRBV27
CASSIFPGQGTGNEQFF | TGTGCCAGCAGTATTTTCCCGGGACAGGGAACCGGCAATGAGCAGTTCTTC | . | TRBD1 | 17 | TRBJ2-1 | TRBV6-4
CASSLTGSGTNEKLFF | TGTGCCAGCAGCTTAACCGGGAGTGGGACTAATGAAAAACTGTTTTTT | . | . | 16 | TRBJ1-4 | TRBV7-9
CSARPMSYDEQFF | TGCAGTGCCCGACCAATGTCTTACGATGAGCAGTTCTTC | . | . | 13 | TRBJ2-1 | TRBV20-1
CASSLRGSGKEKLFF | TGTGCCAGCAGTTTAAGGGGGTCTGGTAAGGAAAAACTGTTTTTT | . | . | 15 | TRBJ1-4 | TRBV12-3/TRBV12-4
CASAGTTSYEQYF | TGTGCCAGCGCAGGGACCACCTCCTACGAGCAGTACTTC | . | . | 13 | TRBJ2-7 | TRBV27
CATNDRGSSDEQFF | TGTGCCACCAACGACAGGGGCTCCTCCGATGAGCAGTTCTTC | . | TRBD1 | 14 | TRBJ2-1 | TRBV10-3
CASAGPTGNQPQHF | TGTGCCAGCGCAGGCCCCACAGGGAATCAGCCCCAGCATTTT | . | . | 14 | TRBJ1-5 | TRBV6-1
CATHPNSGDQETQYF | TGTGCCACCCATCCGAATAGCGGGGACCAAGAGACCCAGTACTTC | few | TRBD2 | 15 | TRBJ2-5 | TRBV10-3
CATGQSGALYEQYF | TGTGCCACCGGACAGTCGGGGGCCCTCTACGAGCAGTACTTC | . | . | 14 | TRBJ2-7 | TRBV6-5
CSAGGGRGYEQYF | TGCAGTGCGGGTGGCGGGAGGGGCTACGAGCAGTACTTC | . | TRBD2 | 13 | TRBJ2-7 | TRBV20-1
CASSIGTSGETSYNEQFF | TGTGCCAGCAGCATCGGGACTAGCGGGGAAACTTCCTACAATGAGCAGTTCTTC | once | TRBD2 | 18 | TRBJ2-1 | TRBV7-6
CASSVMDRDRKTINSYNEQFF | TGTGCCAGCAGTGTAATGGACCGGGACAGAAAGACCATAAACTCCTACAATGAGCAGTTCTTC | . | TRBD1 | 21 | TRBJ2-1 | TRBV2
CASSWGGPYNEQFF | TGTGCCAGCAGTTGGGGTGGGCCCTACAATGAGCAGTTCTTC | . | . | 14 | TRBJ2-1 | TRBV6-1
CASSLETGDEQYF | TGTGCCAGCAGCTTAGAAACAGGGGACGAGCAGTACTTC | once | TRBD1 | 13 | TRBJ2-7 | TRBV7-9
CASSLAEHYEQYF | TGTGCCAGCAGTTTAGCGGAACACTACGAGCAGTACTTC | few | . | 13 | TRBJ2-7 | TRBV12-3/TRBV12-4
CSASFRRYEQYF | TGCAGTGCTAGTTTCCGGCGCTACGAGCAGTACTTC | few | . | 12 | TRBJ2-7 | TRBV20-1
CASTDRQGASNEQFF | TGTGCCAGCACCGACAGACAGGGGGCGTCGAATGAGCAGTTCTTC | . | TRBD1 | 15 | TRBJ2-1 | TRBV2
CASSPSDRELSGYTF | TGTGCCAGCAGTCCCTCGGACAGGGAACTATCTGGCTACACCTTC | few | TRBD1 | 15 | TRBJ1-2 | TRBV12-3/TRBV12-4
CASSSDGKSNQPQHF | TGTGCCAGCAGCTCCGACGGAAAGAGCAATCAGCCCCAGCATTTT | few | . | 15 | TRBJ1-5 | TRBV7-2
CASRPDRVHFNEKLFF | TGTGCCAGCAGACCTGACAGGGTCCATTTTAATGAAAAACTGTTTTTT | once | TRBD1 | 16 | TRBJ1-4 | TRBV12-3/TRBV12-4
CSASMREPYEQYF | TGCAGTGCTAGTATGCGGGAGCCCTACGAGCAGTACTTC | . | TRBD2 | 13 | TRBJ2-7 | TRBV20-1
CSVVLPMADTQYF | TGCAGCGTGGTACTCCCGATGGCAGATACGCAGTATTTT | few | . | 13 | TRBJ2-3 | TRBV29-1
CSVLHQYNEQFF | TGCAGCGTTCTACACCAGTACAATGAGCAGTTCTTC | few | . | 12 | TRBJ2-1 | TRBV29-1
CASSPGAGDSYEQYF | TGCGCCAGCAGCCCGGGAGCGGGGGACTCCTACGAGCAGTACTTC | once | TRBD2 | 15 | TRBJ2-7 | TRBV5-1
CSVPLGDEQYF | TGCAGCGTTCCTTTAGGGGACGAGCAGTACTTC | many | . | 11 | TRBJ2-7 | TRBV29-1
CASSEVGEDEQFF | TGCGCCAGCAGCGAAGTGGGGGAGGATGAGCAGTTCTTC | . | . | 13 | TRBJ2-1 | TRBV4-3
CASSEHEEQYF | TGTGCCAGCAGCGAGCATGAAGAGCAGTACTTC | . | . | 11 | TRBJ2-7 | TRBV2
CAWSEGQAYNTEAFF | TGTGCCTGGAGTGAGGGTCAGGCCTATAACACTGAAGCTTTCTTT | . | . | 15 | TRBJ1-1 | TRBV30
CSAQGAVYQPQHF | TGCAGCGCCCAGGGGGCGGTGTATCAGCCCCAGCATTTT | . | TRBD1 | 13 | TRBJ1-5 | TRBV20-1
CASSLNPGTVTDTQYF | TGTGCCAGCAGCCTAAACCCCGGGACAGTCACAGATACGCAGTATTTT | . | TRBD1 | 16 | TRBJ2-3 | TRBV27
CSVGGALLSNYGYTF | TGCAGCGTTGGAGGGGCGCTTCTCTCTAACTATGGCTACACCTTC | . | . | 15 | TRBJ1-2 | TRBV29-1
CASSYENRVGYTF | TGTGCCAGCAGTTACGAGAACAGAGTTGGCTACACCTTC | . | . | 13 | TRBJ1-2 | TRBV6-2/TRBV6-3
CASSQAQYREGNIQYF | TGCGCCAGCAGCCAAGCTCAATACAGGGAGGGAAACATTCAGTACTTC | . | . | 16 | TRBJ2-4 | TRBV4-1
CAITEEFGANVLTF | TGTGCCATCACTGAAGAGTTTGGGGCCAACGTCCTGACTTTC | few | . | 14 | TRBJ2-6 | TRBV10-3
CASSYTLGGIGTDTQYF | TGTGCCAGCAGTTACACCCTCGGCGGGATTGGCACAGATACGCAGTATTTT | . | . | 17 | TRBJ2-3 | TRBV6-5